A single sample gave rise to the 26 T cell receptor beta chains below, sequenced in a study of identical twins. TCRdb redid the calling of the 5' RACE reads with MiXCR, one entry per CDR3 protein. This table has about 570,000 distinct CDR3 sequences, nearly 10% appearing once. These sequences were also reported in another study, on yellow fever vaccine responses in identical twins.

Sequenced input: PBMCs. Receptor source: a woman aged 18-30 years in good health.

This clonotype came up a few times. The chain links TRBV7-9 to TRBJ2-1; the D gene is possibly TRBD2 (6 bases). The CDR3 covers 13 residues. Trimming left V 4 bases short and J 6 bases short, with 10 bases between. Germline CDR1 reads SEHNR; CDR2 reads FQNEAQ (reference sequence). Written as DNA, the CDR3 is TGTGCCAGCAGCTCGGGACTCCGCAATGAGCAGTTCTTC. Translating it yields CASSSGLRNEQFF.

There are many counts of this clonotype. The chain employs TRBV5-4 and TRBJ2-3; D is possibly TRBD1 (6 bases). This CDR3 has 20 amino acids. Trimming removed 2 bases from V and 5 bases from J, with 30 bases in between. CDR1 and CDR2 from the germline V gene are SGHNT and YYREEE (reference sequence). Here the CDR3 reads CASSFAEVLFRQGLRDTQYF. The DNA of the CDR3 is TGTGCCAGCAGCTTCGCCGAAGTCCTGTTCCGCCAGGGGTTAAGAGATACGCAGTATTTT.

In this sample, this clonotype turned up a few times. The chain uses TRBV7-2 and TRBJ2-7; 8 nucleotides agree with TRBD2. The germline CDR1 and CDR2 sequences are SGHTA and FQGNSA. With 3 bases clipped from V and 5 bases from J, the junction kept 3 bases outside the gene matches. This CDR3 has 13 amino acids. CDR3 residues: CASSFWRGDEQYF. The DNA of the CDR3 is TGTGCCAGCAGCTTTTGGCGGGGGGACGAGCAGTACTTC.

This clonotype was picked up many times. This chain connects TRBV28 to TRBJ2-2, with 12 bases fitting TRBD1. The germline CDR1 and CDR2 sequences are MDHEN and SYDVKM. CDR3 size: 18 residues. After removal of 7 bases from V and 4 bases from J, the junction contained 13 bases not matched to a gene. Here the CDR3 reads CASTVGTGGHTVTGELFF. The DNA of the CDR3 is TGTGCCAGCACCGTCGGGACAGGGGGCCACACAGTCACCGGGGAGCTGTTTTTT.

This clonotype was observed a handful of times. The gene calls are TRBV20-1 and TRBJ2-7; unclear D gene. The V end lost 3 bases, the J end lost 3 bases, and 12 bases lay between the germline ends. This CDR3 contains 13 residues. CDR1 and CDR2 (germline): DFQATT, SNEGSKA (reference sequence). CDR3 in DNA: TGCAGTGCTAGTGTGCAGGTTGTCTACGAGCAGTACTTC. As protein: CSASVQVVYEQYF.

This clonotype was seen at least ten times. The chain couples TRBV4-3 to TRBJ2-3; D is uncertain. This CDR3 is 16 amino acids long. V was shortened by 0 bases and J by 2 bases, with 12 bases between the two germline ends. Per germline, CDR1 LGHNA and CDR2 YSLEER. CDR3 sequence (DNA): TGCGCCAGCAGCCAAGATCCGGTACTTATCACAGATACGCAGTATTTT. Amino acids: CASSQDPVLITDTQYF.

This clonotype was detected only a few times. This chain connects TRBV12-3 or TRBV12-4 to TRBJ2-1, with TRBD2 matching over 8 bases. This CDR3 spans 13 amino acids. The trim removed 6 bases at V and 15 bases at J, leaving 13 bases unmatched. As DNA, the CDR3 is TGTGCCAGCAGCCCCGTGACTAGCGAACGAGGGTTCTTC. Amino acids: CASSPVTSERGFF.

Concerning this clonotype itself: No DNA is shown, since the ends of the CDR3 on it are uncertain; the CDR3 is the one TCRdb lists. CDR3: CTSSQDWGNGNTIYF. V is TRBV1 and J is TRBJ1-3; TRBD1 is the table's D call and was not checked against the DNA. TRBV1 is labeled a pseudogene. The CDR3 is 15 residues long, counting both termini.

This chain connects TRBV28 to TRBJ2-2, with a tentative D call TRBD1 (6 bases). V lost 7 bases, J lost 0 bases, and 15 bases lay in between. CDR3 length equals 16 residues. CDR1 is MDHEN, CDR2 SYDVKM, per germline. In nucleotides, the CDR3 is TGTGCCAGCATCCCTTCTGGACAGCCGAACACCGGGGAGCTGTTTTTT. Translation: CASIPSGQPNTGELFF. Full variable domain (missing parts from reference TRBV28 and TRBJ2-2): DVKVTQSSRYLVKRTGEKVFLECVQDMDHENMFWYRQDPGLGLRLIYFSYDVKMKEKGDIPEGYSVSREKKERFSLILESASTNQTSMYLCASIPSGQPNTGELFFGEGSRLTVL.

This clonotype has a count of ten or more. This chain uses TRBV6-4 with TRBJ2-5, with D perhaps given as TRBD1 or TRBD2 (5 bases each). Germline V gene sequence: CDR1 MRHNA, CDR2 SNTAGT. This CDR3 spans 15 amino acids. Between the trimmed V and J ends, which lost 3 bases and 4 bases, there was a span of 15 bases. The CDR3 is CASSEVAGTGETQYF. As DNA, the CDR3 is TGTGCCAGCAGTGAAGTCGCAGGGACGGGAGAGACCCAGTACTTC.

This clonotype was recorded many times. This chain uses TRBV29-1 with TRBJ1-6; 8 positions agree with TRBD1. The V gene's germline CDR1 is SQVTM and CDR2 ANQGSEA. With 5 bases clipped from V and 5 bases from J, the junction kept 5 bases outside the gene matches. The length of the CDR3 is 14 residues. CDR3: CSVRTGLDNSPLHF. The CDR3 nucleotides are TGCAGCGTTCGGACAGGGCTGGATAATTCACCCCTCCACTTT.

This clonotype was recorded at least ten times. V is TRBV12-3 or TRBV12-4 and J is TRBJ1-2, with D uncertain. The CDR3 consists of 14 residues. V was clipped by 5 bases and J by 8 bases, with 18 bases between them. CDR3 in DNA: TGTGCCAGCAGTCCATCATCCGGGGAGTTGGGCTACACCTTC. It translates to CASSPSSGELGYTF.

This clonotype was seen only a few times. The chain recombines TRBV13 with TRBJ2-7, with D perhaps TRBD1 or TRBD2 (5 bases each). Deletions cut 5 bases from V and 1 base from J, with 12 bases between. This CDR3 spans 14 amino acids. Looked up from germline, CDR1 is PRHDT and CDR2 is FYEKMQ (reference sequence). DNA for the CDR3: TGTGCCAGCAGCCCCGTAGGGGAGTCCTACGAGCAGTACTTC. This gives the protein CASSPVGESYEQYF.

J is TRBJ2-5 and V is TRBV20-1, with 8 positions matching TRBD2. Germline loops: CDR1 DFQATT, CDR2 SNEGSKA (reference sequence). V lost 3 bases and J lost 5; bases outside the gene matches: 5. CDR3 length: 13 residues. The CDR3 DNA follows: TGCAGTGCTAGTAGCGGGAAGGGGGAGACCCAGTACTTC. Translated: CSASSGKGETQYF.

This clonotype was counted only a few times. V usage is TRBV15 and J usage is TRBJ2-1; D is unresolved. The germline gives CDR1 LNHNV, CDR2 YYDKDF (reference sequence). This CDR3 contains 13 residues. The V end lost 2 bases, the J end lost 5 bases, and 7 bases lay between the germline ends. CDR3 DNA sequence: TGTGCCACCAGCAGAAATCTAGACAATGAGCAGTTCTTC. It specifies CATSRNLDNEQFF.

This clonotype was observed a handful of times. The chain carries TRBV12-5 and TRBJ2-7, with 7 bases that match TRBD2. CDR3 size: 14 residues. V lost 3 bases to trimming and J lost 4 bases; unmatched junction nucleotides: 6. Germline V gene data show CDR1 as LGHNT and CDR2 as FRNRAP. The CDR3 is CASGLGEGQYEQYF. In DNA, the CDR3 is TGTGCTAGTGGTTTAGGGGAGGGTCAGTACGAGCAGTACTTC. Together with reference TRBV12-5 and TRBJ2-7, the CDR3 gives the full variable domain: DARVTQTPRHKVTEMGQEVTMRCQPILGHNTVFWYRQTMMQGLELLAYFRNRAPLDDSGMPKDRFSAEMPDATLATLKIQPSEPRDSAVYFCASGLGEGQYEQYFGPGTRLTVT.

This clonotype was observed a handful of times. The V and J genes are TRBV7-3 and TRBJ2-1; maybe TRBD2 (7 bases). From germline, CDR1 is SGHTA and CDR2 FQGTGA. This CDR3 contains 17 residues. V lost 0 bases and J 4 bases, leaving 16 bases between the germline ends. CDR3: CASSLTVGGGPYNEQFF. The CDR3 nucleotides read TGTGCCAGCAGCTTAACGGTCGGCGGGGGCCCATACAATGAGCAGTTCTTC.

The rearrangement joins TRBV27 to TRBJ2-7, with 7 bases matching TRBD2. V was pared by 8 bases and J by 6 bases, with 10 bases of the junction left unmatched. Germline CDR1 is MNHEY and CDR2 is SMNVEV (reference sequence). The CDR3 is made up of 13 amino acids. The CDR3 DNA is TGTGCCAGCGGCTCTAGCGGATCCCTCGAGCAGTACTTC. Translation gives CASGSSGSLEQYF.

This clonotype was counted only a few times. The genes are TRBV20-1 and TRBJ2-1, with TRBD2 identical over 12 bases. CDR1 and CDR2 from the germline V gene are DFQATT and SNEGSKA (reference sequence). Trimming took 0 bases from V and 5 from J; bases not matched to a gene: 5. The CDR3 sequence is 16 residues long. Written as DNA, the CDR3 is TGCAGTGCTAGAGACCCCGGGACTAGCGGGCACAATGAGCAGTTCTTC. Its translation is CSARDPGTSGHNEQFF.

The chain is built from TRBV5-1 and TRBJ2-7; D uncertain. Germline V CDR1 and CDR2: SGHRS, YFSETQ. With 0 bases removed from V and 1 base from J, the gap between germline ends came to 8 bases. This CDR3 has 14 residues. CDR3 DNA: TGCGCCAGCAGCTTGGCCCTTGGGTCCTACGAGCAGTACTTC. It codes for CASSLALGSYEQYF.

There are a few counts of this clonotype. The chain combines TRBV7-2 with TRBJ2-5; perhaps TRBD2 as D (5 bases). Trimming stripped 1 base from V and 1 base from J, with 13 bases between. The CDR3 is 16 amino acids. The germline V gene encodes CDR1 SGHTA and CDR2 FQGNSA. In DNA, the CDR3 is TGTGCCAGCAGCTTAGATGTGGGAGAGGCCCAAGAGACCCAGTACTTC. The encoded protein is CASSLDVGEAQETQYF.

This clonotype was recorded a few times. The rearrangement links TRBV5-1 to TRBJ2-7; 8 bases line up with TRBD2. The trim removed 3 bases at V and 1 base at J, leaving 9 bases unmatched. The CDR3 spans 16 residues. Looked up from germline, CDR1 is SGHRS and CDR2 is YFSETQ. The CDR3 DNA reads TGCGCCAGCAGCTCTTCCCTCACTAGCGGATCCTACGAGCAGTACTTC. As protein: CASSSSLTSGSYEQYF.

The sample holds many counts of this clonotype. Mismatch with germline at one junction end may stem from a read error. The V and J genes are TRBV7-7 and TRBJ2-1; maybe TRBD2 (6 bases). The CDR3 spans 13 residues. Looked up from germline, CDR1 is SSHAT and CDR2 is FNYEAQ (reference sequence). The CDR3 is CASSSRLEGEQFF. CDR3 coding DNA: TGTGCTAGCAGTTCCCGACTAGAGGGTGAGCAGTTCTTC.

This chain connects TRBV4-1 to TRBJ2-1; 12 bases line up with TRBD2. V dropped 1 base and J dropped 0; count of bases not matched to a gene: 7. Germline CDR1 reads MGHRA; CDR2 reads YSYEKL. This CDR3 has 19 residues. The CDR3 DNA follows: TGCGCCAGCAGCCAAGGGGGGACTAGCGGGCCGAGCTCCTACAATGAGCAGTTCTTC. It is translated as CASSQGGTSGPSSYNEQFF.

In its sample, this clonotype was seen a few times. This rearrangement joins TRBV27 to TRBJ1-1; the D gene is possibly TRBD1 (5 bases). There are 15 residues in the CDR3. Germline V gene data show CDR1 as MNHEY and CDR2 as SMNVEV (reference sequence). V lost 6 bases and J 4 bases, leaving 18 bases between the germline ends. CDR3 DNA: TGTGCCAGCAGATACCTTGGGGGGTCGGGCACTGAAGCTTTCTTT. Protein product: CASRYLGGSGTEAFF.

The chain joins TRBV27 to TRBJ2-7; 14 bases fit TRBD2. Trimming removed 7 bases from V and 2 bases from J; junction bases left unmatched: 7. Germline V CDR1 and CDR2: MNHEY, SMNVEV (reference sequence). The CDR3 runs 16 residues. CDR3 in amino acids: CASTRTSGGQTYEQYF. The CDR3 DNA reads TGTGCCAGCACCCGGACTAGCGGGGGGCAAACCTACGAGCAGTACTTC.